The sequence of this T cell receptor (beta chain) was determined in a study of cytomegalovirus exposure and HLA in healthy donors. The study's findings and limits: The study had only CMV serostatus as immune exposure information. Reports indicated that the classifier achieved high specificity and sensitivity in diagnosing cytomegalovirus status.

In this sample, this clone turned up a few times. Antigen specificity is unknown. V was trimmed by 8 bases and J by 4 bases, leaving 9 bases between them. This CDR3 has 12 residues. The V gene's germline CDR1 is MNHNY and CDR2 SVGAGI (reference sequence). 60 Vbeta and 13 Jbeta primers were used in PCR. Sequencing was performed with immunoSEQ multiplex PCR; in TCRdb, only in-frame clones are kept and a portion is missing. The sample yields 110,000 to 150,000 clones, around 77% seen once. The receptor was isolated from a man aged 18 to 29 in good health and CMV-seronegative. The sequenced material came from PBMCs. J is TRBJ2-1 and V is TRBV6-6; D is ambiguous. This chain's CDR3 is CASHQQYNEQFF. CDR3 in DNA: TGTGCCAGCCATCAACAGTACAATGAGCAGTTCTTC.